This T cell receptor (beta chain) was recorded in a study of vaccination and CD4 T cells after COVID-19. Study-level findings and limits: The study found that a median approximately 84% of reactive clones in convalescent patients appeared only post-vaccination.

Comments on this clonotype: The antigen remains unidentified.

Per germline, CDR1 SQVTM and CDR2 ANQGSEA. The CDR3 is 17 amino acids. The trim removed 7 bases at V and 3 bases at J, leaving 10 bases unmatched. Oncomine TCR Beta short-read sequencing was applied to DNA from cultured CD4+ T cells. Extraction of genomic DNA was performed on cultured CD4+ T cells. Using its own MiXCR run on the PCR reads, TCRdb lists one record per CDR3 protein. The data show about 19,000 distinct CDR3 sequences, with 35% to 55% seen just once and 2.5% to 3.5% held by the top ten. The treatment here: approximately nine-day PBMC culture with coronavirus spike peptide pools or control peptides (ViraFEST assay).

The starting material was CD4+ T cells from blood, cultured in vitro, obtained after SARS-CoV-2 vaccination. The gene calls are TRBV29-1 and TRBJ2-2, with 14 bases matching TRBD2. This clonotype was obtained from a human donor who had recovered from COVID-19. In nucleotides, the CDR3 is TGCAGCGCCGGGACTAGCGGGAGTACTCGCGACACCGGGGAGCTGTTTTTT. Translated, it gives CSAGTSGSTRDTGELFF.